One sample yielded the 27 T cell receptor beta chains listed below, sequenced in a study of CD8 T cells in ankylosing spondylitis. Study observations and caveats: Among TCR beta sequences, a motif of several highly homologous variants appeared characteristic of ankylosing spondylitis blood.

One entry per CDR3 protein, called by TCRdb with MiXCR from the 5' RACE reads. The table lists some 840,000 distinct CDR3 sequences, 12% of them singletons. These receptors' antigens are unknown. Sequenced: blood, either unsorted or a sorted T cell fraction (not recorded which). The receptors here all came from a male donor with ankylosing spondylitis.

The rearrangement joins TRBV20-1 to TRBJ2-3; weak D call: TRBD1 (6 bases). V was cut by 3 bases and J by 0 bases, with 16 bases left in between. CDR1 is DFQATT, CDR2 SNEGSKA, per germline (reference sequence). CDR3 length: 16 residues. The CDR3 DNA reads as TGCAGTGCTAGTCCCCTGACAGGCACTAGCACAGATACGCAGTATTTT. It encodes CSASPLTGTSTDTQYF.

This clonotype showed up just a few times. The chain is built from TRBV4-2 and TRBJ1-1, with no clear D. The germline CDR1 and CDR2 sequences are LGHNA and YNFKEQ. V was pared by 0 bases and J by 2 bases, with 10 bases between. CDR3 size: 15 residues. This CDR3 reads CASSQDWGGNTEAFF. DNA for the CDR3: TGTGCCAGCAGCCAAGATTGGGGAGGTAACACTGAAGCTTTCTTT.

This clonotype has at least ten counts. In DNA form, the CDR3 reads TGTGCCAGCACCAATAACTATGGCTACACCTTC. Amino acid sequence: CASTNNYGYTF. V is TRBV6-5 and J is TRBJ1-2; D uncertain. Germline loops: CDR1 MNHEY, CDR2 SVGAGI. CDR3 length: 11 amino acids. Trimming left V 7 bases short and J 1 base short, with 4 bases between.

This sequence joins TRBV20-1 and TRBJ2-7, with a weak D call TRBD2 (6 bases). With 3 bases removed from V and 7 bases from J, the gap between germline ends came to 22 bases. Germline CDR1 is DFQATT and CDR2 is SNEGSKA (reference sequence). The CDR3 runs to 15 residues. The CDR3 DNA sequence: TGCAGTGCTAGGCTATTTAGCGGACCTAAGAGAGAGCAGTACTTC. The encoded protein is CSARLFSGPKREQYF.

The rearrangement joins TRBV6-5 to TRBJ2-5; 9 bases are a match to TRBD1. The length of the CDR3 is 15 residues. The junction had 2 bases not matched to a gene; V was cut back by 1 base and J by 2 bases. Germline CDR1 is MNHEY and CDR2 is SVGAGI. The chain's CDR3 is CASSYYGTGQETQYF. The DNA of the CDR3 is TGTGCCAGCAGTTACTACGGGACAGGGCAAGAGACCCAGTACTTC.

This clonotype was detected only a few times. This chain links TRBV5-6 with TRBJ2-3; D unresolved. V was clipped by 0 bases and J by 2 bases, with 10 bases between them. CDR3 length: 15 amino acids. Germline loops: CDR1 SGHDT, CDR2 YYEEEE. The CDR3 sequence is CASSLGVGSTDTQYF. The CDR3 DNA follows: TGTGCCAGCAGCTTGGGGGTCGGGTCCACAGATACGCAGTATTTT. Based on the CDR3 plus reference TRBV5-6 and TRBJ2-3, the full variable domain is DAGVTQSPTHLIKTRGQQVTLRCSPKSGHDTVSWYQQALGQGPQFIFQYYEEEERQRGNFPDRFSGHQFPNYSSELNVNALLLGDSALYLCASSLGVGSTDTQYFGPGTRLTVL.

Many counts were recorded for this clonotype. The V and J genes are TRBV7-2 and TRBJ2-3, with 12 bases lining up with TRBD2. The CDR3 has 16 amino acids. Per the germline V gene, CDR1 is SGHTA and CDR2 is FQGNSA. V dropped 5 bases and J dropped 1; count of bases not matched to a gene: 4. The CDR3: CASSTRLAGGTDTQYF. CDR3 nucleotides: TGTGCCAGCAGCACGCGACTAGCGGGGGGCACAGATACGCAGTATTTT.

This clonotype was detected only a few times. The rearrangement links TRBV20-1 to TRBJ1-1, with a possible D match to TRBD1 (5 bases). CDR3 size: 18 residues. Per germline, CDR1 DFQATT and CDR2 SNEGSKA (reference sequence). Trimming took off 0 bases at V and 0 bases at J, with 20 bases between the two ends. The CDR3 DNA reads TGCAGTGCTAGAGATCTGAAGGGGTACGGATTCCTGAACACTGAAGCTTTCTTT. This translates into CSARDLKGYGFLNTEAFF.

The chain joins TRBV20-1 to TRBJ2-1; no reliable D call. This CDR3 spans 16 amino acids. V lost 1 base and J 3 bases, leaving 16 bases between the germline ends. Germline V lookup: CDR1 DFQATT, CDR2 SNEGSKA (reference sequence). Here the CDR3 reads CSARVPTATGYNEQFF. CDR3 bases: TGCAGTGCTAGAGTTCCGACCGCGACCGGCTACAATGAGCAGTTCTTC.

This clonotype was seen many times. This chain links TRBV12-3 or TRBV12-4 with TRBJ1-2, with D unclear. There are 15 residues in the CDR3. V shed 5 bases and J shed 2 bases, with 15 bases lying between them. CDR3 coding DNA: TGTGCCAGCAGTCCCCACCCGACGGAAAACTATGGCTACACCTTC. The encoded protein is CASSPHPTENYGYTF.

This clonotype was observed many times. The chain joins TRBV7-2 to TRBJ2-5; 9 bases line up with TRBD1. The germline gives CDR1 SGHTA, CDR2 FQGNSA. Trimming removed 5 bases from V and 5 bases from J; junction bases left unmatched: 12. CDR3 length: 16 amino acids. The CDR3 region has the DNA TGTGCCAGCAGCCCTTCTCCGGGACAGGGAGATGAGACCCAGTACTTC. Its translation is CASSPSPGQGDETQYF.

The CDR3 is CSVETGRWNTEAFF. The DNA for the CDR3 is TGCAGCGTTGAAACGGGGCGATGGAACACTGAAGCTTTCTTT. The chain has TRBV29-1 and TRBJ1-1; a possible D gene is TRBD1 (5 bases). The germline V and J ends were trimmed by 2 bases and 1 base, with 11 bases remaining between them. In germline, CDR1 is SQVTM, CDR2 ANQGSEA. The CDR3 runs 14 residues.

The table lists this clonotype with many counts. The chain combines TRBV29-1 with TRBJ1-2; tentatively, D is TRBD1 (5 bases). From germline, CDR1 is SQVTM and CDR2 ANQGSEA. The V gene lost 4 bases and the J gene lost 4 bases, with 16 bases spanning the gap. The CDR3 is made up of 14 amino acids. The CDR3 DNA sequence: TGCAGCGTTGTGGACACCCGGTTGGGCTATGGCTACACCTTC. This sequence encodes CSVVDTRLGYGYTF.

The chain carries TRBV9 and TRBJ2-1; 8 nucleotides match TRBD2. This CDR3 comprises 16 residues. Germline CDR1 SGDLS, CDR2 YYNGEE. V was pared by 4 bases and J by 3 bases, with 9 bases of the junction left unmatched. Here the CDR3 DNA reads TGTGCCAGCAGCCCGAGGAGCGGGAGTTACTACAATGAGCAGTTCTTC. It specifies CASSPRSGSYYNEQFF. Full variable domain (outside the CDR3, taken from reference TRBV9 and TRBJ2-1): DSGVTQTPKHLITATGQRVTLRCSPRSGDLSVYWYQQSLDQGLQFLIQYYNGEERAKGNILERFSAQQFPDLHSELNLSSLELGDSALYFCASSPRSGSYYNEQFFGPGTRLTVL.

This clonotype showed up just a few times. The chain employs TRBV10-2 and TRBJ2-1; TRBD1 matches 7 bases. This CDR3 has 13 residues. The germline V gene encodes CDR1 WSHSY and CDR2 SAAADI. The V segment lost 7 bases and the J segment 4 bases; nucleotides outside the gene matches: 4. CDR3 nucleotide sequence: TGCGCCAGCATATCGGGACAGTACAATGAGCAGTTCTTC. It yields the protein CASISGQYNEQFF.

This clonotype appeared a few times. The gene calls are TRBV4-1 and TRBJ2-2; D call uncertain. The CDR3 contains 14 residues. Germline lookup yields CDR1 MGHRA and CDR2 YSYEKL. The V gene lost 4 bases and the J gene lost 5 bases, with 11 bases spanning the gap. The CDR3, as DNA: TGCGCCAGCAGCCTCAACCCTTTGACCGGGGAGCTGTTTTTT. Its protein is CASSLNPLTGELFF.

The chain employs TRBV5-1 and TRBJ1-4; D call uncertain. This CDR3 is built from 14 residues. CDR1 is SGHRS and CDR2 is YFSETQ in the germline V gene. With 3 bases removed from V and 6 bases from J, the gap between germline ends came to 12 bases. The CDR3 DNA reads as TGCGCCAGCAGCTCGACCGAGTGGGATGAAAAACTGTTTTTT. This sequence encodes CASSSTEWDEKLFF.

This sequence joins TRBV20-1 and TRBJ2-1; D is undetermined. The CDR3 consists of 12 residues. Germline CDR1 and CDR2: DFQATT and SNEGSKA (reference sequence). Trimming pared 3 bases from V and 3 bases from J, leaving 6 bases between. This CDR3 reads CSARGYYNEQFF. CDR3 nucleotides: TGCAGTGCTAGGGGTTACTACAATGAGCAGTTCTTC.

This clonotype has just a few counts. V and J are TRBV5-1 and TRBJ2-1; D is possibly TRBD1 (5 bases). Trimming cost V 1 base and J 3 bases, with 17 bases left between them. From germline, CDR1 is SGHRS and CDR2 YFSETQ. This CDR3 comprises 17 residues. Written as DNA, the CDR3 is TGCGCCAGCAGCTTGAGGATACGGCAGGGTCTCTACAATGAGCAGTTCTTC. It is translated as CASSLRIRQGLYNEQFF.

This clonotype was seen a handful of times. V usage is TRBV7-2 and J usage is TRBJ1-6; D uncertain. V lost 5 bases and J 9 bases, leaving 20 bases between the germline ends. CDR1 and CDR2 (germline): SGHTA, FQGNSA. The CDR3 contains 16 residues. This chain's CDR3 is CASSPRTPTAFSPLHF. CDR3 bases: TGTGCCAGCAGCCCGCGGACCCCAACGGCCTTTTCACCCCTCCACTTT.

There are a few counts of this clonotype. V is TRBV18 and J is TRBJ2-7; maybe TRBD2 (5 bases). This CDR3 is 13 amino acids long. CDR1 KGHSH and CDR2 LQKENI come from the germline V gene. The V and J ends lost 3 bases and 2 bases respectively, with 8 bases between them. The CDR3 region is CASSPALAYEQYF. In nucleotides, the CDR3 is TGTGCCAGCTCACCGGCACTAGCCTACGAGCAGTACTTC.

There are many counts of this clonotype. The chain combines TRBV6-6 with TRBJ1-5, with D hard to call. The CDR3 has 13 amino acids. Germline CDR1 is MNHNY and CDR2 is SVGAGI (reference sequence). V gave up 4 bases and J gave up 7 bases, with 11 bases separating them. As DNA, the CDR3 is TGTGCCAGCAGTTGGAGTGGTCTCCAGCCCCAGCATTTT. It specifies CASSWSGLQPQHF.

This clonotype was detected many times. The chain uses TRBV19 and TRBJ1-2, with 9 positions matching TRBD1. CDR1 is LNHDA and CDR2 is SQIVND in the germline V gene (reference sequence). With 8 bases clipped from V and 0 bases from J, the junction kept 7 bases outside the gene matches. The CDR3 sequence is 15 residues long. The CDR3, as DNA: TGTGCCAGTCTGCGGGGACAGGGCACTAACTATGGCTACACCTTC. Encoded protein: CASLRGQGTNYGYTF.

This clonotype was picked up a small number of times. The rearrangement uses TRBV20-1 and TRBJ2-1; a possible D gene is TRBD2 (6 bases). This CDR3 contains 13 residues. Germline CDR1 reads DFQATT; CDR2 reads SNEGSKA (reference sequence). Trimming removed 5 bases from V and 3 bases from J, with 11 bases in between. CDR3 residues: CSAQAGIYNEQFF. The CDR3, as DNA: TGCAGTGCTCAGGCGGGAATCTACAATGAGCAGTTCTTC.

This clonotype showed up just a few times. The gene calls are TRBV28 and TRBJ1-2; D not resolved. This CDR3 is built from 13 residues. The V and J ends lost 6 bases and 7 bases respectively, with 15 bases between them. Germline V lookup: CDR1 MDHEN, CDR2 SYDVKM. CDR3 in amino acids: CASSPDPAAGYTF. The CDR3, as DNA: TGTGCCAGCAGCCCAGACCCTGCAGCTGGCTACACCTTC.

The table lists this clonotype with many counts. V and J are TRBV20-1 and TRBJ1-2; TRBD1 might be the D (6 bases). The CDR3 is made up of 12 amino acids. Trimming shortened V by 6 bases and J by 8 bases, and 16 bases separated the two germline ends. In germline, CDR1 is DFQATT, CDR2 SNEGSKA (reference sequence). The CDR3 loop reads CSAARGADGYTF. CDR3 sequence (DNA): TGCAGTGCGGCCCGGGGGGCAGACGGCTACACCTTC.

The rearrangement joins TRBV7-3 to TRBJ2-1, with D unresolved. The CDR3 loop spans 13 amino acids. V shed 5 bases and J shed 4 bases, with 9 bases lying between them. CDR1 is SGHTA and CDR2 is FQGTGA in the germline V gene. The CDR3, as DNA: TGTGCCAGCAGCGATGGACCGTACAATGAGCAGTTCTTC. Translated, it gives CASSDGPYNEQFF.